The 4 T cell receptor beta chains listed next were all sequenced from one sample in a study of blood T cell repertoires in COVID-19. TCRdb keeps only in-frame clones here, not all; method: immunoSEQ multiplex PCR. The sample includes about 400,000 clones, 75% to 90% of them seen just once. The source material was peripheral blood. The receptors here all came from a woman aged 60-75 years with COVID-19, enrolled during active disease.

This chain connects TRBV29-1 to TRBJ1-1; D not resolved. The ends were cut back, 2 bases at V and 2 bases at J, with 12 bases in the middle. The CDR3 has 14 amino acids. CDR1 and CDR2 from the germline V gene are SQVTM and ANQGSEA. In DNA, the CDR3 is TGCAGCGTTGAACGATACGGTTCAAACACTGAAGCTTTCTTT. Its protein is CSVERYGSNTEAFF. The entire variable domain, with the rest obtained from reference TRBV29-1 and TRBJ1-1, is as follows: SAVISQKPSRDICQRGTSLTIQCQVDSQVTMMFWYRQQPGQSLTLIATANQGSEATYESGFVIDKFPISRPNLTFSTLTVSNMSPEDSSIYLCSVERYGSNTEAFFGQGTRLTVV.

This clone has only one observation. The chain is built from TRBV11-2 and TRBJ2-3; TRBD2 agrees at 10 bases. J gave up 0 bases and V 0 bases, and 9 bases lay outside the gene matches. Germline CDR1 reads SGHAT; CDR2 reads FQNNGV. This CDR3 region has 19 residues. The CDR3: CASSLEYLAGVTSTDTQYF. Written as DNA, the CDR3 is TGTGCCAGCAGCTTAGAATACCTAGCGGGGGTTACTAGCACAGATACGCAGTATTTT.

This chain connects TRBV9 to TRBJ2-1; 8 nucleotides match TRBD2. Germline assignment: CDR1 SGDLS and CDR2 YYNGEE. The CDR3 runs 15 residues. V shed 0 bases, J shed 4 bases, and the junction held 3 bases outside the gene matches. The CDR3 DNA reads TGTGCCAGCAGCGTAGGGTCTAGCGGGTACAATGAGCAGTTCTTC. Protein: CASSVGSSGYNEQFF.

The gene calls are TRBV20-1 and TRBJ2-3; no definite D call. The V and J ends lost 3 bases and 0 bases respectively, with 7 bases between them. This CDR3 is built from 13 residues. CDR1 DFQATT and CDR2 SNEGSKA come from the germline V gene (reference sequence). This CDR3 is CSASDTSTDTQYF. In DNA, the CDR3 is TGCAGTGCTAGTGATACTAGCACAGATACGCAGTATTTT.